By its share, the clone carrying this TCR beta chain is medium-sized (0.01 to 0.1%). This sample stems from a study of PD-L1 blockade in urothelial cancer. Synthetically made TCR analog templates were put into each PCR as spikes. Clones were sequenced by immunoSEQ multiplex PCR, and TCRdb holds only the in-frame ones, with some missing. Here the sample spans 29,000 or so clones, around 80% being singletons. V was pared by 4 bases and J by 3 bases, with 9 bases of the junction left unmatched. This CDR3 has 15 residues. CDR1 is WSHSY, CDR2 SAAADI, per germline. Time point described: peripheral blood 6 weeks after treatment start.

The rearrangement uses TRBV10-2 and TRBJ2-7; 7 bases map to TRBD1. This specimen consisted of PBMCs, obtained around atezolizumab (anti-PD-L1) treatment. This clonotype was sampled from a man aged 70-80 years with urothelial cancer. In nucleotides, the CDR3 is TGCGCCAGCAGTGTCTCCAACAGGGGTTACTACGAGCAGTACTTC. Translation gives CASSVSNRGYYEQYF.